This TCR beta chain was obtained from a study of cytomegalovirus exposure and HLA in healthy donors. PCR was performed using 60 Vbeta and 13 Jbeta primers. Here immunoSEQ multiplex PCR was the method, and the copy in TCRdb shows in-frame clones only, minus some. The sample lists around 72,000 clones; 60% to 75% were seen once. CDR3 length: 14 residues. V gave up 6 bases and J gave up 4 bases; unmatched junction bases: 8. Germline CDR1 MNHNS, CDR2 SASEGT. J is TRBJ2-7 and V is TRBV6-1, with TRBD2 matching over 8 bases. Input material: PBMCs. This clonotype was obtained from a man between 40 and 49 years old in good health and CMV-seropositive. CDR3 sequence (DNA): TGTGCCAGCAGACCCTCCGGGGGGGCTTACGAGCAGTACTTC. Its translation is CASRPSGGAYEQYF.